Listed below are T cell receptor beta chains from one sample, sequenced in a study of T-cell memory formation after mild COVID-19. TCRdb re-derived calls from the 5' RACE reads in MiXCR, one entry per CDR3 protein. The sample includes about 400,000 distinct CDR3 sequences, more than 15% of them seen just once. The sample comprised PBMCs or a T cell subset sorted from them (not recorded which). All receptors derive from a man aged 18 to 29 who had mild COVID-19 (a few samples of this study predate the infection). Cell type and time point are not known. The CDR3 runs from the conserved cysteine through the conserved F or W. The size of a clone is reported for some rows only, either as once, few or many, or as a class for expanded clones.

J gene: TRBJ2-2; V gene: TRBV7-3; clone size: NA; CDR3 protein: CASSLTPDSANTGELFF
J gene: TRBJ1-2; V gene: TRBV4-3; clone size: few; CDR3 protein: CASSRGGGSYGYTF
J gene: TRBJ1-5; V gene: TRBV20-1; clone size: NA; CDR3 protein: CSAKDSNQPQHF
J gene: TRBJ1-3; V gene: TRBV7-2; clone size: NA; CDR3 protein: CASTRLRSARNTIYF
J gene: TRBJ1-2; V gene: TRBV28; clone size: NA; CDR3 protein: CASSETGTYGYTF
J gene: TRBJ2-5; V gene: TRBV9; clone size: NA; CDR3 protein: CASSPTDF
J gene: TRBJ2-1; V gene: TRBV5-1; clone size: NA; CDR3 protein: CASSHRGTGGSYNEQFF
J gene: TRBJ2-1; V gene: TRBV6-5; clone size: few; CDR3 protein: CASSFSGTSGGAYNEQFF
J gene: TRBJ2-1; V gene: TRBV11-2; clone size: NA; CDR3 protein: CASGVGTDNNEQFF
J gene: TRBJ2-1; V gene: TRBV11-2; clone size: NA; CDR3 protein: CASSSRTGASYNEQFF
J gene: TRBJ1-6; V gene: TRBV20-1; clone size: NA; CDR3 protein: CSVRQDTNSPLHF
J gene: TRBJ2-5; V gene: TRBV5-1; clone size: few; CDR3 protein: CASSIQGYEETQYF
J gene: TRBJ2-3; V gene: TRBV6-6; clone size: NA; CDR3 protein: CASNGQRGVSTDTQYF
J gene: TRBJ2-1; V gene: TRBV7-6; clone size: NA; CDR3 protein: CASSSSPGLAGGQVDEQFF
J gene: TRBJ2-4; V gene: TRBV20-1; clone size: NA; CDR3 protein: CSASWDRVAKNIQYF
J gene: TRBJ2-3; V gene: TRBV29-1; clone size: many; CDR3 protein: CSVEPGQGFRGTQYF
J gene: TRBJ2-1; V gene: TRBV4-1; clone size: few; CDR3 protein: CASSHRQGGNEQFF
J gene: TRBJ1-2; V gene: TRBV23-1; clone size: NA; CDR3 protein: CASSTSPGYTF
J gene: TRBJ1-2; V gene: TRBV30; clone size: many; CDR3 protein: CASPAGRRRGYTF
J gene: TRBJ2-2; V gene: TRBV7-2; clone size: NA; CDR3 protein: CASGGNAGGGELFF
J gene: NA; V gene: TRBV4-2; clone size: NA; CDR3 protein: CASSPTARVETQYF
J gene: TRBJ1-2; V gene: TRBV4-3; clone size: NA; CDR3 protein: CASSPDPGTGYGYTF
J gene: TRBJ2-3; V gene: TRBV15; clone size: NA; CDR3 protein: CATSSSAGLTDTQYF
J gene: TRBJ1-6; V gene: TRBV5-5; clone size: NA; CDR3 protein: CASSSRGGNSPLHF
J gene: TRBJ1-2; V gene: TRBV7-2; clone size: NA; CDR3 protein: CASRPGRVYGYTF
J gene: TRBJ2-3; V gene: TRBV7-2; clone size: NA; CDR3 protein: CASSSTGTSGDTQYF
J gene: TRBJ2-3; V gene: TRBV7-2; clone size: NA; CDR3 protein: CASSLSGSGGGSTDTQYF
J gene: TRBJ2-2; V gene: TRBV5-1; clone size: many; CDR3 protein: CASSSLATNTGELFF
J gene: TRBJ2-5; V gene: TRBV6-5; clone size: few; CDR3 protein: CASLGVAGETQYF
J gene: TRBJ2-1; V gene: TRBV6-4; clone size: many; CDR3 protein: CASSDRDSSYNEQFF
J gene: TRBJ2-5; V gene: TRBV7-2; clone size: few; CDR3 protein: CASNGLAGRETQYF
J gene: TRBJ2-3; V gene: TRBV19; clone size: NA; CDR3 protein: CASSIRRGSTDTQYF
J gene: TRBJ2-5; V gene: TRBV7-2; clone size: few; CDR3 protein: CASSPPGQRETQYF
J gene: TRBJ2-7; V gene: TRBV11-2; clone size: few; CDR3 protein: CASSSIRDRDYEQYF
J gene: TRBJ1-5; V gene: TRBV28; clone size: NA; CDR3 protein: CASSLGIQKNQPQHF
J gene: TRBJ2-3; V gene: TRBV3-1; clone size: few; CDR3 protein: CASSLGGPWGADTQYF
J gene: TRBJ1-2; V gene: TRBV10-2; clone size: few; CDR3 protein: CASSPVGLTYGYTF
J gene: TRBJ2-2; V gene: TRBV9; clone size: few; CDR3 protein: CASRGTGGEGGELFF
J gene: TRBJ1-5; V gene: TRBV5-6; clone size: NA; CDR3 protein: CASSLRAGPYNQPQHF
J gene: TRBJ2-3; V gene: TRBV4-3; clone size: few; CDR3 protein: CASSQDWGSPDTQYF
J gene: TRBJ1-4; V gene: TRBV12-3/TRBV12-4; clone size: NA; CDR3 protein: CASSPTDRANEKLFF
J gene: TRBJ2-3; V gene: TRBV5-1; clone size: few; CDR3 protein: CASSFGLGPDTQYF
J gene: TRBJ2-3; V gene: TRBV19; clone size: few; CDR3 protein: CASRQTSVPSDTQYF
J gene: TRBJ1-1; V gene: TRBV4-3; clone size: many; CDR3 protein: CASSQDSTSGRAFF